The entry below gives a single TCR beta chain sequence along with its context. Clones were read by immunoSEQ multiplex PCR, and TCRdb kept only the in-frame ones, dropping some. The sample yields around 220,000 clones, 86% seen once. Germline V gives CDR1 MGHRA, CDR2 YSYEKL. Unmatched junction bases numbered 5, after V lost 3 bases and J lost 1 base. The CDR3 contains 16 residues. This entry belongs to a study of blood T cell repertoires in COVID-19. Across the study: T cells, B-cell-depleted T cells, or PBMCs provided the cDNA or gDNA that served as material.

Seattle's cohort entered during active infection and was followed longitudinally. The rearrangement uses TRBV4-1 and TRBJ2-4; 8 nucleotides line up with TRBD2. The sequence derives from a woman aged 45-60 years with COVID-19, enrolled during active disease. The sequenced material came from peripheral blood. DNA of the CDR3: TGCGCCAGCAGCCAGCCGGGGGGGCCGGCCAAAAACATTCAGTACTTC. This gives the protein CASSQPGGPAKNIQYF.